This passage covers 25 T cell receptor beta chains from one sample sequenced in a study of beta chain features in type 1 diabetes. Since all of the isolated RNA was reverse transcribed, expressed TCRB transcripts were what got sequenced. Assay: immunoSEQ multiplex PCR; the TCRdb copy retains only in-frame clones and omits some. This table has around 500,000 clones, about an eighth appearing once. Sequencing was done on a sample of naive CD4+ T cells from blood. Every receptor here comes from a young woman in good health.

The rearrangement uses TRBV20-1 and TRBJ2-5; the D is unclear. The CDR3 extends over 11 amino acids. Germline loops: CDR1 DFQATT, CDR2 SNEGSKA (reference sequence). With 7 bases removed from V and 4 bases from J, the gap between germline ends came to 10 bases. The CDR3, as DNA: TGCAGTGGGGTAATTCGAGAGACCCAGTACTTC. As protein: CSGVIRETQYF.

About this clone: The junction differs from germline at one of its ends, possibly a read error. The chain recombines TRBV29-1 with TRBJ2-1; TRBD1 matches 7 bases. CDR1 and CDR2 from the germline V gene are SQVTM and ANQGSEA. CDR3 size: 14 residues. Here the CDR3 reads CSVEGTVLYNEQFF. CDR3 bases: TGCAGCGTAGAAGGGACAGTACTCTACAATGAGCAGTTCTTC.

With respect to this clone: Other DNA sequences in the sample encode the same CDR3. J is TRBJ1-1 and V is TRBV7-2, with D uncertain. Germline V gives CDR1 SGHTA, CDR2 FQGNSA. The CDR3 is made up of 11 amino acids. Trimming pared 5 bases from V and 3 bases from J, leaving 4 bases between. This CDR3 reads CASSLYTEAFF. CDR3 DNA sequence: TGTGCCAGCAGCCTTTACACTGAAGCTTTCTTT.

Only a few counts were recorded for this clone. This sequence joins TRBV5-1 and TRBJ2-1, with 14 bases identical to TRBD2. The CDR3 is 17 amino acids. Trimming took 4 bases from V and 4 from J; bases not matched to a gene: 7. Germline CDR1 SGHRS, CDR2 YFSETQ. CDR3 DNA: TGCGCCAGCAGCGCGGGACTAGCGGGGGCCAGGTACAATGAGCAGTTCTTC. As protein: CASSAGLAGARYNEQFF.

The V call is TRBV6-6, the J call TRBJ2-4, with 7 positions matching TRBD1. The V and J ends lost 0 bases and 0 bases, in that order; junction bases with no gene match: 2. Germline CDR1 and CDR2: MNHNY and SVGAGI (reference sequence). The CDR3 runs 16 residues. This CDR3 is CASSYSTGVAKNIQYF. In DNA form, the CDR3 reads TGTGCCAGCAGTTACTCCACAGGGGTAGCCAAAAACATTCAGTACTTC.

This clone was seen a handful of times. The V gene is TRBV7-9, the J gene TRBJ2-1, with D possibly called TRBD1 or TRBD2 (9 bases each). V dropped 11 bases and J dropped 7 bases, with 18 bases sitting between them. Per the germline V gene, CDR1 is SEHNR and CDR2 is FQNEAQ (reference sequence). This CDR3 comprises 13 residues. This CDR3 reads CAGQGTSRNEQFF. The CDR3 DNA is TGTGCCGGACAGGGGACTAGCCGAAATGAGCAGTTCTTC.

This clone was observed a handful of times. The chain combines TRBV19 with TRBJ2-2; 8 nucleotides align to TRBD1. This CDR3 is built from 15 residues. Germline CDR1 reads LNHDA; CDR2 reads SQIVND (reference sequence). J was trimmed by 6 bases and V by 5 bases; bases with no gene match: 8. CDR3 residues: CASSEDRARAGELFF. The DNA of the CDR3 is TGTGCCAGTAGTGAGGACAGGGCGAGGGCCGGGGAGCTGTTTTTT.

This chain connects TRBV5-1 to TRBJ1-6; 7 bases line up with TRBD1. The CDR3 length is 15 residues. V lost 1 base and J lost 6; bases outside the gene matches: 4. Germline assignment: CDR1 SGHRS and CDR2 YFSETQ. The chain's CDR3 is CASSLLAGGNSPLHF. Written as DNA, the CDR3 is TGCGCCAGCAGCTTGTTGGCAGGGGGTAATTCACCCCTCCACTTT.

Only a few counts were recorded for this clone. This chain connects TRBV11-3 to TRBJ2-5, with 13 bases that match TRBD2. This CDR3 has 14 residues. J was trimmed by 5 bases and V by 6 bases; bases with no gene match: 3. Germline assignment: CDR1 SGHNT and CDR2 YENEEA. The CDR3 DNA reads TGTGCCAGCAGACTAGCGGGAGGGCCGGAGACCCAGTACTTC. Translation gives CASRLAGGPETQYF. The entire variable domain, with the rest obtained from reference TRBV11-3 and TRBJ2-5, is as follows: EAGVVQSPRYKIIEKKQPVAFWCNPISGHNTLYWYLQNLGQGPELLIRYENEEAVDDSQLPKDRFSAERLKGVDSTLKIQPAELGDSAVYLCASRLAGGPETQYFGPGTRLLVL.

The chain employs TRBV19 and TRBJ2-5, with D perhaps given as TRBD1 or TRBD2 (6 bases each). V was cut by 4 bases and J by 1 base, with 16 bases left in between. CDR1 and CDR2 (germline): LNHDA, SQIVND (reference sequence). The CDR3 is 16 amino acids. The CDR3 is CASSRTPGAAQETQYF. The CDR3 DNA is TGTGCCAGTAGTAGGACCCCGGGGGCAGCCCAAGAGACCCAGTACTTC.

This clone was observed a handful of times. The J gene is TRBJ2-5, the V gene TRBV10-3; D is tentatively TRBD1 or TRBD2 (6 bases each). CDR1 and CDR2 from the germline V gene are ENHRY and SYGVKD. CDR3 length: 13 amino acids. V lost 3 bases to trimming and J lost 5 bases, with 10 bases between them. CDR3 nucleotides: TGTGCCATCAGTGACACAGGGAGGGAGACCCAGTACTTC. Protein sequence: CAISDTGRETQYF.

This sequence joins TRBV5-1 and TRBJ2-1; TRBD1 is a possible D gene (6 bases). The germline V and J ends were trimmed by 0 bases and 7 bases, with 11 bases remaining between them. Germline assignment: CDR1 SGHRS and CDR2 YFSETQ. This CDR3 contains 14 residues. CDR3 DNA: TGCGCCAGCAGCTTGGACAGGGTTGGTAATGAGCAGTTCTTC. Translation gives CASSLDRVGNEQFF.

This clone was seen only a few times. The J gene is TRBJ1-2, the V gene TRBV7-9; D is uncertain. V was clipped by 0 bases and J by 2 bases, with 7 bases between them. The CDR3 covers 14 residues. CDR1 is SEHNR, CDR2 FQNEAQ, per germline (reference sequence). This chain's CDR3 is CASSLAALNYGYTF. The DNA for the CDR3 is TGTGCCAGCAGCTTAGCGGCATTAAACTATGGCTACACCTTC.

The V gene is TRBV18, the J gene TRBJ2-3, with 11 bases that match TRBD2. Germline V gene sequence: CDR1 KGHSH, CDR2 LQKENI. Losses at the gene ends were 11 bases for V and 4 bases for J; bases not matched to a gene: 2. This CDR3 spans 12 amino acids. CDR3 region: CAAGLAADTQYF. The DNA for the CDR3 is TGTGCCGCGGGACTAGCGGCAGATACGCAGTATTTT.

The chain carries TRBV29-1 and TRBJ1-4; D remains unclear. There are 14 residues in the CDR3. Trimming left V 5 bases short and J 8 bases short, with 18 bases between. The germline gives CDR1 SQVTM, CDR2 ANQGSEA. The DNA for the CDR3 is TGCAGCGTTCAGCCGGGGAAGGGCAGAGAAAAACTGTTTTTT. It is translated as CSVQPGKGREKLFF.

This clone was seen a handful of times. V gene TRBV29-1 combines with J gene TRBJ2-7, with a tentative D call TRBD1 (5 bases). V was cut by 7 bases and J by 5 bases, with 18 bases left in between. Looked up from germline, CDR1 is SQVTM and CDR2 is ANQGSEA. The CDR3 consists of 13 residues. DNA of the CDR3: TGCAGCGGCAGGACATCGGAACGAGACGAGCAGTACTTC. It is translated as CSGRTSERDEQYF.

This clone was counted only a few times. Written as DNA, the CDR3 is TGTGCCAGCAACCAACAGGGGGGTGAAAAACTGTTTTTT. Protein sequence: CASNQQGGEKLFF. The chain joins TRBV7-2 to TRBJ1-4, with 8 positions matching TRBD1. The CDR3 is 13 residues long. CDR1 is SGHTA and CDR2 is FQGNSA in the germline V gene. Losses at the gene ends were 7 bases for V and 7 bases for J; bases not matched to a gene: 5. The full variable domain, with the rest looked up from reference TRBV7-2 and TRBJ1-4, is GAGVSQSPSNKVTEKGKDVELRCDPISGHTALYWYRQSLGQGLEFLIYFQGNSAPDKSGLPSDRFSAERTGGSVSTLTIQRTQQEDSAVYLCASNQQGGEKLFFGSGTQLSVL.

V is TRBV29-1 and J is TRBJ1-1; D unresolved. Looked up from germline, CDR1 is SQVTM and CDR2 is ANQGSEA. Trimming shortened V by 3 bases and J by 8 bases, and 10 bases separated the two germline ends. The CDR3 runs to 11 residues. CDR3 protein: CSVEGILEAFF. The CDR3 DNA is TGCAGCGTTGAGGGGATCCTGGAAGCTTTCTTT.

The chain links TRBV4-1 to TRBJ2-5; 11 bases agree with TRBD2. The length of the CDR3 is 16 residues. CDR1 is MGHRA, CDR2 YSYEKL, per germline. The ends lost 3 bases at V and 2 bases at J; junction bases unmatched: 5. CDR3 amino acids: CASSHSRTSGQETQYF. As DNA, the CDR3 is TGCGCCAGCAGCCACTCACGGACTAGCGGGCAAGAGACCCAGTACTTC.

The chain recombines TRBV9 with TRBJ1-4, with D hard to call. V lost 0 bases to trimming and J lost 3 bases, with 9 bases between them. Germline loops: CDR1 SGDLS, CDR2 YYNGEE. The CDR3 extends over 15 amino acids. In DNA form, the CDR3 reads TGTGCCAGCAGCGTAGCGGGTCGTGCTAATGAAAAACTGTTTTTT. Residues: CASSVAGRANEKLFF.

This clone showed up just a few times. Additional DNA sequences in this sample encode the identical CDR3. The chain links TRBV9 to TRBJ2-3; D not resolved. CDR1 and CDR2 from the germline V gene are SGDLS and YYNGEE. The CDR3 loop spans 12 amino acids. V dropped 0 bases and J dropped 3 bases, with 2 bases sitting between them. The CDR3 region is CASSVATDTQYF. In nucleotides, the CDR3 is TGTGCCAGCAGCGTAGCAACAGATACGCAGTATTTT. Drawing the rest from reference TRBV9 and TRBJ2-3, the complete variable domain is DSGVTQTPKHLITATGQRVTLRCSPRSGDLSVYWYQQSLDQGLQFLIQYYNGEERAKGNILERFSAQQFPDLHSELNLSSLELGDSALYFCASSVATDTQYFGPGTRLTVL.

The V call is TRBV6-6, the J call TRBJ2-6, with no clear D. The CDR3 covers 13 residues. The germline gives CDR1 MNHNY, CDR2 SVGAGI (reference sequence). The V gene lost 7 bases and the J gene lost 2 bases, with 6 bases spanning the gap. CDR3 sequence: CASKVAGANVLTF. In nucleotides, the CDR3 is TGTGCCAGCAAAGTAGCTGGGGCCAACGTCCTGACTTTC.

The chain employs TRBV2 and TRBJ1-6; D is undetermined. The CDR3 is 14 amino acids. The germline V and J ends were trimmed by 2 bases and 7 bases, with 9 bases remaining between them. The germline V gene encodes CDR1 SNHLY and CDR2 FYNNEI. CDR3 sequence (DNA): TGTGCCAGCAGTGAAAGACGGGCCAATTCACCCCTCCACTTT. Translating gives CASSERRANSPLHF. Based on the CDR3 plus reference TRBV2 and TRBJ1-6, the full variable domain is EPEVTQTPSHQVTQMGQEVILRCVPISNHLYFYWYRQILGQKVEFLVSFYNNEISEKSEIFDDQFSVERPDGSNFTLKIRSTKLEDSAMYFCASSERRANSPLHFGNGTRLTVT.

This CDR3 reads CASSRGQPGQETQYF. For the CDR3, the DNA is TGTGCCAGCAGCCGCGGACAGCCGGGCCAAGAGACCCAGTACTTC. The rearrangement links TRBV7-2 to TRBJ2-5; tentatively, D is TRBD1 (6 bases). The CDR3 consists of 15 residues. Deletions cut 5 bases from V and 1 base from J, with 14 bases between. Germline CDR1 SGHTA, CDR2 FQGNSA.

The table lists this clone with a few counts. The chain is built from TRBV27 and TRBJ2-7, with 10 bases lining up with TRBD2. Trimming at V came to 5 bases and at J to 2 bases, leaving 9 bases not matched to a gene. The CDR3 is 16 residues long. Germline values: CDR1 MNHEY, CDR2 SMNVEV (reference sequence). The CDR3 sequence is CASSPRGLASPYEQYV. The CDR3 DNA reads as TGTGCCAGCAGTCCACGGGGACTAGCGAGCCCCTACGAGCAGTACGTC.